A selection of T cell receptor beta chains follows, all from one sample in a study of blood T cells in healthy people across ages. TCRdb used MiXCR to reprocess the 5' RACE reads, holding one entry per CDR3 protein. The sample has about 640,000 distinct CDR3 sequences, roughly 58% seen once. The specimen was blood. These receptor sequences come from a man aged 60 to 69 in good health. The CDR3 runs from the conserved cysteine through the conserved F or W. The D gene is left open where the match is weak. The listing skips clone size in some rows; elsewhere it reads once, few, many or a size class.

D gene	V gene	clone size	J gene	CDR3 protein	CDR3 DNA
.	TRBV6-4	.	TRBJ2-7	CAQRVVEQYF	TGTGCCCAAAGGGTGGTAGAGCAGTACTTC
.	TRBV3-1	.	TRBJ2-1	CASSQRPGEQFF	TGTGCCAGCAGCCAAAGGCCGGGTGAGCAGTTCTTC
TRBD2	TRBV5-1	.	TRBJ2-1	CASSLEALAGVDEQFF	TGCGCCAGCAGCTTGGAGGCGCTAGCGGGGGTGGATGAGCAGTTCTTC
.	TRBV29-1	few	TRBJ1-2	CSVGDNYGYTF	TGCAGCGTTGGCGATAACTATGGCTACACCTTC
TRBD1	TRBV27	.	TRBJ2-1	CASTAGQGPYNEQFF	TGTGCCAGCACCGCGGGACAGGGACCCTACAATGAGCAGTTCTTC
.	TRBV12-5	few	TRBJ2-1	CASGSPAGGLYNEQFF	TGTGCTAGTGGTTCCCCTGCAGGGGGGCTATACAATGAGCAGTTCTTC
.	TRBV6-5	.	TRBJ2-1	CASSYSFYGGRSEQFF	TGTGCCAGCAGTTACTCGTTTTACGGGGGCAGGAGTGAGCAGTTCTTC
.	TRBV15	.	TRBJ1-5	CATSRGGTISNQPQHF	TGTGCCACCAGCAGGGGCGGAACGATTAGCAATCAGCCCCAGCATTTT
.	TRBV5-1	many	TRBJ2-4	CATRTDLAKNIQYF	TGCGCCACCAGGACAGACTTAGCCAAAAACATTCAGTACTTC
TRBD1	TRBV7-9	few	TRBJ2-5	CASSFPGGTDRKETQYF	TGTGCCAGCAGCTTTCCAGGGGGCACAGATAGAAAAGAGACCCAGTACTTC
.	TRBV7-2	few	TRBJ2-3	CASSLRVDTQYF	TGTGCCAGCAGCTTACGTGTGGATACGCAGTATTTT
.	TRBV4-1	.	TRBJ1-5	CASSQDKAGSQPQHF	TGCGCCAGCAGCCAAGATAAGGCAGGGAGTCAGCCCCAGCATTTT
.	TRBV12-3/TRBV12-4	.	TRBJ2-7	CASSMKPGTQEMDDEQYF	TGTGCCAGCAGTATGAAACCCGGGACCCAGGAGATGGACGACGAGCAGTACTTC
.	TRBV29-1	.	TRBJ2-2	CSVAVQRDTGELFF	TGCAGCGTTGCGGTACAGAGAGACACCGGGGAGCTGTTTTTT
.	TRBV29-1	.	TRBJ2-4	CSVGVDLNIQYF	TGCAGCGTAGGAGTAGACCTAAACATTCAGTACTTC
.	TRBV6-5	once	TRBJ1-2	CASSQLSPKSGYTF	TGTGCCAGCAGCCAACTCTCGCCGAAATCTGGCTACACCTTC
TRBD1	TRBV14	few	TRBJ1-2	CASSQGDRFNYGYTF	TGTGCCAGCAGCCAAGGGGACAGGTTTAACTATGGCTACACCTTC
.	TRBV3-1	.	TRBJ2-3	CASSQLVRDTQYF	TGTGCCAGCAGCCAACTAGTGAGAGATACGCAGTATTTT
.	TRBV5-1	.	TRBJ2-7	CASSSQGNSYEQYF	TGCGCCAGCAGCTCTCAGGGGAATTCCTACGAGCAGTACTTC
.	TRBV20-1	few	TRBJ2-5	CSAPGHPRGTGETQYF	TGCAGTGCCCCAGGACACCCTAGGGGAACGGGGGAGACCCAGTACTTC
.	TRBV2	.	TRBJ1-5	CASKTGNQPQHF	TGTGCCAGCAAAACGGGAAATCAGCCCCAGCATTTT
TRBD2	TRBV10-3	.	TRBJ2-5	CAISETSGGPGETQYF	TGTGCCATCAGTGAAACTAGCGGGGGGCCGGGAGAGACCCAGTACTTC
.	TRBV28	.	TRBJ1-4	CASRGMDEKLFF	TGTGCCAGCAGGGGAATGGATGAAAAACTGTTTTTT
.	TRBV4-2	few	TRBJ2-3	CASSQDADPTDTQYF	TGTGCCAGCAGCCAAGACGCGGACCCCACAGATACGCAGTATTTT
.	TRBV20-1	few	TRBJ2-7	CSARDRISTGEQYF	TGCAGTGCTAGAGATCGGATTAGTACGGGGGAGCAGTACTTC
.	TRBV29-1	few	TRBJ2-7	CSAAWGDGYEQYF	TGCAGCGCCGCCTGGGGGGACGGCTACGAGCAGTACTTC
.	TRBV7-2	.	TRBJ1-4	CASSPKVLGAPGEKLFF	TGTGCCAGCAGCCCGAAGGTGTTAGGGGCCCCCGGTGAAAAACTGTTTTTT
.	TRBV9	.	TRBJ2-1	CASSEGPRALGNNEQFF	TGTGCCAGCAGCGAGGGGCCCCGGGCCCTGGGGAACAATGAGCAGTTCTTC
.	TRBV6-5	once	TRBJ2-5	CANSYSRGEETQYF	TGTGCCAACAGTTATAGTAGGGGCGAGGAGACCCAGTACTTC
TRBD1	TRBV27	.	TRBJ2-5	CASSIRQGEETQYF	TGTGCCAGCAGTATTCGACAGGGGGAAGAGACCCAGTACTTC
.	TRBV28	few	TRBJ2-7	CASSQSGGQSYEQYF	TGTGCCAGCAGCCAGTCGGGGGGACAATCCTACGAGCAGTACTTC
TRBD2	TRBV20-1	few	TRBJ2-3	CSARLAADTQYF	TGCAGTGCTAGACTAGCGGCAGATACGCAGTATTTT
TRBD2	TRBV20-1	few	TRBJ2-7	CSAIRTSGGYEQYF	TGCAGTGCTATCCGGACTAGCGGAGGCTACGAGCAGTACTTC
TRBD1	TRBV12-3/TRBV12-4	.	TRBJ2-2	CASSQGATGELFF	TGTGCCAGCAGTCAGGGGGCCACCGGGGAGCTGTTTTTT
.	TRBV6-1	few	TRBJ1-5	CASSLTGLNQPQHF	TGTGCCAGCAGTCTTACAGGGCTCAATCAGCCCCAGCATTTT
.	TRBV13	few	TRBJ1-4	CASRSRGRFDEKLFF	TGTGCCAGCAGATCCCGAGGCAGGTTTGATGAAAAACTGTTTTTT
.	TRBV4-2	.	TRBJ2-3	CASSQAGTSPGAQYF	TGTGCCAGCAGCCAAGCGGGAACTAGTCCAGGTGCGCAGTATTTT
.	TRBV5-1	.	TRBJ2-1	CASSAGLRSYNEQFF	TGCGCCAGCAGCGCGGGACTTCGCTCCTACAATGAGCAGTTCTTC
TRBD1	TRBV20-1	once	TRBJ2-4	CSASPTGPNIQYF	TGCAGTGCTAGTCCGACAGGGCCCAACATTCAGTACTTC
TRBD1	TRBV10-3	.	TRBJ1-4	CAISARDSNEKLFF	TGTGCCATCAGTGCCCGGGACAGTAATGAAAAACTGTTTTTT
TRBD2	TRBV20-1	few	TRBJ2-5	CSANPGLAGTLQETQYF	TGCAGTGCTAACCCGGGACTAGCGGGGACATTACAAGAGACCCAGTACTTC
.	TRBV18	.	TRBJ1-2	CASSPPWEEYYGYTF	TGTGCCAGCTCACCACCATGGGAGGAGTACTATGGCTACACCTTC
.	TRBV10-3	.	TRBJ1-2	CAISAGGGEYGYTF	TGTGCCATCAGTGCGGGAGGGGGTGAATATGGCTACACCTTC
.	TRBV7-9	.	TRBJ1-2	CASGPDRNYGYTF	TGTGCCAGCGGCCCCGACAGGAACTATGGCTACACCTTC
TRBD1	TRBV20-1	few	TRBJ2-7	CSAPGQLLGEQYF	TGCAGTGCCCCGGGACAGCTATTAGGCGAGCAGTACTTC
TRBD1	TRBV5-1	.	TRBJ1-1	CASSGTGLEGAEAFF	TGCGCCAGCAGCGGGACAGGGTTGGAAGGGGCTGAAGCTTTCTTT
TRBD1	TRBV6-5	.	TRBJ2-5	CASSYYWTAQGETQYF	TGTGCCAGCAGTTACTATTGGACTGCACAGGGGGAGACCCAGTACTTC
TRBD1	TRBV11-2	.	TRBJ1-6	CASSLAGTGGSPLHF	TGTGCCAGCAGCTTAGCGGGGACAGGAGGATCACCCCTCCACTTT
.	TRBV21-1	few	TRBJ2-5	CASGPERRETQYF	TGTGCCAGCGGTCCCGAGCGAAGAGAGACCCAGTACTTC